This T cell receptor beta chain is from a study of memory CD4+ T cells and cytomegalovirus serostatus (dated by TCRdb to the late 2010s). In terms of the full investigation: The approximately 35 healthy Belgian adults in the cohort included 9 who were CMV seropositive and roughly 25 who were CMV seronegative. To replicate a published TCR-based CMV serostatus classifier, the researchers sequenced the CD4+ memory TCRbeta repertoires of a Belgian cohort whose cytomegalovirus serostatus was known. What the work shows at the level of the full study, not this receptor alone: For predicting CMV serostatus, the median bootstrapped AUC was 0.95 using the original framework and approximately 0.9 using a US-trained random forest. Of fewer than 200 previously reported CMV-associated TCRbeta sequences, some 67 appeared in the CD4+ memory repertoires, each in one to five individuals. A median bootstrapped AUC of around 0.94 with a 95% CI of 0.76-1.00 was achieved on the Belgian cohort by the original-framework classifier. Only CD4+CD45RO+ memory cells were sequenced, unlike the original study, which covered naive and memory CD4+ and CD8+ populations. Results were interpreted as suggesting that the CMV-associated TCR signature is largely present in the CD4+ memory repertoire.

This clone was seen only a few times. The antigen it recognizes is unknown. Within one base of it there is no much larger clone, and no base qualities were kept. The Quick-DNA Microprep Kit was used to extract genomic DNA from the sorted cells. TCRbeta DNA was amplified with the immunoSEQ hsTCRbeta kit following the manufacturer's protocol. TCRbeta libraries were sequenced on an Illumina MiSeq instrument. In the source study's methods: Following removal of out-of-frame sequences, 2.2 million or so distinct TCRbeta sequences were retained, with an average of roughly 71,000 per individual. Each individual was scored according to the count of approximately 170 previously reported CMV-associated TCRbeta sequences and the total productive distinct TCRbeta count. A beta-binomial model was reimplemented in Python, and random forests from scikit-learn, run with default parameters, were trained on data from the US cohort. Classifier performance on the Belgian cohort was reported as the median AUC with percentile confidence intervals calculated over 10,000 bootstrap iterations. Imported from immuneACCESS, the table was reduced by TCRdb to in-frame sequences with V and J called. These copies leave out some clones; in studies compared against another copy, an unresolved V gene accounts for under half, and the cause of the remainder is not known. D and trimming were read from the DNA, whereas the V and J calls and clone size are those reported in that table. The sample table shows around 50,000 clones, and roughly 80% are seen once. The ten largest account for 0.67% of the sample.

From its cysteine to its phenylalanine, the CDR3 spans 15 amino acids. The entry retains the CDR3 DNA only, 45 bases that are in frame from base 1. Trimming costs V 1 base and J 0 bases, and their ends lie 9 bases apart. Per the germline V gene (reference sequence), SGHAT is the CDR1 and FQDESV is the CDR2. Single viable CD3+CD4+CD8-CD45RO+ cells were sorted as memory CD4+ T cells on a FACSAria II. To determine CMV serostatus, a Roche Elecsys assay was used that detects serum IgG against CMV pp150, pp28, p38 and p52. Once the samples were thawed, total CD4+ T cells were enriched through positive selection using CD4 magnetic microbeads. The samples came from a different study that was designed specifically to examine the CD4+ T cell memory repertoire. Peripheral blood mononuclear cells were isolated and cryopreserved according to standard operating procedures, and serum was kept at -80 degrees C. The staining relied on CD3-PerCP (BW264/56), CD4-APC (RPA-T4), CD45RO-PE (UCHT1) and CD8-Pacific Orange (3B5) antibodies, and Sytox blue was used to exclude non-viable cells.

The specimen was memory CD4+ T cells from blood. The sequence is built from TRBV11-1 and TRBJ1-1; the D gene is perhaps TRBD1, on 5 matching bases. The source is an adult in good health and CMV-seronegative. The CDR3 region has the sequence CASSLDQGMNTEAFF. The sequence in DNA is TGTGCCAGCAGCTTAGATCAGGGAATGAACACTGAAGCTTTCTTT.